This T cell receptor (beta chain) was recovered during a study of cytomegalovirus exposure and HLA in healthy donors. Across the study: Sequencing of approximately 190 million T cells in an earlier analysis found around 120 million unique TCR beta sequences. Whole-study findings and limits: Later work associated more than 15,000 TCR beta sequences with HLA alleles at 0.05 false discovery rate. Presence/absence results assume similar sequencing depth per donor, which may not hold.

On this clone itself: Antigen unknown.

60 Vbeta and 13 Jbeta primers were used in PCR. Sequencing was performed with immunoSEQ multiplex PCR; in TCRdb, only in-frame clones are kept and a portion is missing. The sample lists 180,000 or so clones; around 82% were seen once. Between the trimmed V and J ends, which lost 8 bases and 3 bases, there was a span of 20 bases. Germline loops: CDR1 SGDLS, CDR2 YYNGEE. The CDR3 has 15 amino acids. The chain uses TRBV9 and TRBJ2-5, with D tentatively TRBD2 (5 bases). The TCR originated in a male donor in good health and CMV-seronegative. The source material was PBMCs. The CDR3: CASTPGGQTKETQYF. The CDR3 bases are TGTGCCAGTACACCCGGCGGGCAGACTAAAGAGACCCAGTACTTC. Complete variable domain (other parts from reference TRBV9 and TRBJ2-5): DSGVTQTPKHLITATGQRVTLRCSPRSGDLSVYWYQQSLDQGLQFLIQYYNGEERAKGNILERFSAQQFPDLHSELNLSSLELGDSALYFCASTPGGQTKETQYFGPGTRLLVL.